The next 3 T cell receptor beta chains were all read from a single sample in a study of cytotoxic CD8 clonotypes in ibrutinib-treated CLL (dated by TCRdb to the early 2020s). This specimen's time point label, per the study, means: progressive disease on ibrutinib. Libraries were prepared through the immunoSEQ multiplex PCR assay. Imported from immuneACCESS, the table was reduced by TCRdb to in-frame sequences with V and J called. These copies leave out some clones; in studies compared against another copy, an unresolved V gene accounts for under half, and the cause of the remainder is not known. This sample gives around 70,000 clones in total; about 84% of them show up just once. More than 7.5% of the sample lies in the top ten. Sequences were derived from PBMCs, sampled at disease progression, from a patient treated with ibrutinib. All receptors derive from a human donor with chronic lymphocytic leukemia.

V is TRBV15 and J is TRBJ1-2; a possible D gene is TRBD1 (6 bases). This CDR3 is 13 amino acids long. Germline assignment: CDR1 LNHNV and CDR2 YYDKDF (reference sequence). V was clipped by 2 bases and J by 8 bases, with 12 bases between them. DNA of the CDR3: TGTGCCACCAGCAGATCAGGGGTGGAAGGCTACACCTTC. It specifies CATSRSGVEGYTF. The full variable domain, with the rest looked up from reference TRBV15 and TRBJ1-2, is DAMVIQNPRYQVTQFGKPVTLSCSQTLNHNVMYWYQQKSSQAPKLLFHYYDKDFNNEADTPDNFQSRRPNTSFCFLDIRSPGLGDTAMYLCATSRSGVEGYTFGSGTRLTVV.

The chain uses TRBV6-5 and TRBJ2-1, with 8 bases lining up with TRBD1. CDR1 is MNHEY, CDR2 SVGAGI, per germline. The CDR3 loop spans 16 amino acids. With 0 bases clipped from V and 10 bases from J, the junction kept 11 bases outside the gene matches. CDR3 nucleotide sequence: TGTGCCAGCAGTTACTCTCCACAGGGGGGCATGGAAGAGCAGTTCTTC. It translates to CASSYSPQGGMEEQFF.

The chain is built from TRBV4-2 and TRBJ1-6; D might be TRBD1 (6 bases). The CDR3 consists of 15 residues. Trimming cost V 0 bases and J 10 bases, with 13 bases left between them. Germline CDR1 reads LGHNA; CDR2 reads YNFKEQ. The CDR3 sequence: CASSQEGRGSSPLHF. CDR3 in DNA: TGTGCCAGCAGCCAAGAAGGCAGGGGATCATCACCCCTCCACTTT.